This T cell receptor (beta chain) comes out of a study of blood T cell repertoires in COVID-19. Whole-study context: Samples of COVID-19 (acute and convalescent) were obtained from the United States, Italy and Spain. PBMCs, B-cell-depleted T cells, or T cells provided the cDNA or gDNA that made up the material.

Per the original data handling: It was from reference gene primer amplification that nucleated cell counts were estimated. TCRdb's copy holds only in-frame clones and misses some; the assay was immunoSEQ multiplex PCR. V and J calls and clone size are those listed in that table; D and trimming were worked out from the DNA. The sample holds around 160,000 clones, 85% to 90% seen once. The source of this sequence is a human donor in a cohort sampled during active COVID-19. The sequenced sample was peripheral blood.

The CDR3 loop reads CASSPGIGQDVYYGYTF. The CDR3 DNA follows: TGTGCCAGCTCACCAGGAATCGGACAGGACGTCTACTATGGCTACACCTTC. The V and J genes are TRBV18 and TRBJ1-2; 7 bases agree with TRBD1. Germline V lookup: CDR1 KGHSH, CDR2 LQKENI. This CDR3 is built from 17 residues. V was clipped by 2 bases and J by 3 bases; unmatched bases: 12.